This TCR beta chain derives from a study of T cells in Graves' hyperthyroidism and ophthalmopathy. It was RNA transcripts that yielded the amplified TCR beta CDR3 regions. With the HTBI primer set, the TCR CDR3 went through a first round of RT-PCR. TCRdb fed the multiplex PCR reads into MiXCR, producing one record per CDR3 protein. The data show hundreds of thousands of distinct CDR3 sequences, 15% to 17% seen once. Hyperthyroidism patients were newly diagnosed, had disease duration under 2 months, and were aged 18 to 65 years. PBMCs were sourced from roughly 9.7 ml fresh peripheral blood. This clonotype was found many times. Its specificity is unknown. CDR3 size: 17 residues. Germline CDR1 MDHEN, CDR2 SYDVKM. V shed 6 bases, J shed 7 bases, and the junction held 14 bases outside the gene matches. Overall study findings and caveats: Separation of ophthalmopathy from stable hyperthyroidism was achieved by a 13 V-J model. Most thyroid clonotypes with frequency above 0.001 were detected in blood.

The V call is TRBV28, the J call TRBJ2-2, with 10 nucleotides matching TRBD2. The sequenced sample was blood. The sequence derives from a woman between 18 and 29 years old with Graves' hyperthyroidism that later progressed to Graves' ophthalmopathy. CDR3 nucleotides: TGTGCCAGCAGCCTAGCGGGAGAAGGAAGCAGTGTCGGGGAGCTGTTTTTT. Protein sequence: CASSLAGEGSSVGELFF.